This T cell receptor beta chain is drawn from a study of identical twins. Study results and limitations: Cross-sectional statistics underpinned the conclusions; the same donors were not followed. Where beta out-of-frame sequences were concerned, excess twin sharing was weaker. For cord blood, abundant beta clonotypes had fewer insertions, unlike memory repertoires, which showed none.

For this clonotype: The target antigen is unknown.

The authors used template switching to add a universal primer site and gave cDNA unique molecular identifiers. One entry per CDR3 protein, called by TCRdb with MiXCR from the 5' RACE reads. The sample comprises 1.5 million to 2 million distinct CDR3 sequences, roughly 35% of which are singletons, and around 0.3% rests with the top ten. The specimen sequenced was cord blood. The clonotype was recovered from a newborn girl in good health.

The CDR3 reads CASSYSGSQTQYF. CDR3 in DNA: TGTGCCAGCAGTTACTCGGGCTCCCAAACGCAGTATTTT. The chain links TRBV6-5 to TRBJ2-3; D unresolved. V was shortened by 0 bases and J by 9 bases, with 10 bases between the two germline ends. The germline V gene encodes CDR1 MNHEY and CDR2 SVGAGI. The CDR3 is 13 amino acids.